This TCR beta chain comes out of a study of monozygotic twins with inflammatory bowel disease. TCRdb reprocessed the 5' RACE reads and reports one entry per CDR3 protein, with no DNA. The table lists approximately 420,000 distinct CDR3 sequences. The origin of this receptor is a human donor with ulcerative colitis or Crohn's disease, or a healthy co-twin of an affected twin (not recorded which). Material: blood.

The CDR3: CASSQDSRAASSYNEQFF. The V and J genes are TRBV4-3 and TRBJ2-1; TCRdb's D call of TRBD2 is untestable without DNA. There are 18 residues in the CDR3. CDR1 is LGHNA, CDR2 YSLEER, per germline.